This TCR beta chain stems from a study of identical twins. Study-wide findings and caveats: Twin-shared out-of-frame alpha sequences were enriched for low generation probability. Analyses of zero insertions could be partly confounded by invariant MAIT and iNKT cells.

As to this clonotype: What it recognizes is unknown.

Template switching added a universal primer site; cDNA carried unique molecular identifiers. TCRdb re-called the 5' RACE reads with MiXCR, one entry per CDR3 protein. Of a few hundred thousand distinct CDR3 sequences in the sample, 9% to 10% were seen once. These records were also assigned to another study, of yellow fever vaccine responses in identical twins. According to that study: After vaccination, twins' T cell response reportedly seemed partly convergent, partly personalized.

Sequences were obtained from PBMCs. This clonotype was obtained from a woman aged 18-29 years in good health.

CDR3 nucleotides: TGCAGTGCTTCGACGGGGGGGCCAGCAGATACGCAGTATTTT. Its translation: CSASTGGPADTQYF. The rearrangement links TRBV20-1 to TRBJ2-3; 8 positions match TRBD2. After removal of 5 bases from V and 4 bases from J, the junction contained 8 bases not matched to a gene. This CDR3 has 14 amino acids. Germline V gene lookup returns CDR1 DFQATT and CDR2 SNEGSKA (reference sequence).